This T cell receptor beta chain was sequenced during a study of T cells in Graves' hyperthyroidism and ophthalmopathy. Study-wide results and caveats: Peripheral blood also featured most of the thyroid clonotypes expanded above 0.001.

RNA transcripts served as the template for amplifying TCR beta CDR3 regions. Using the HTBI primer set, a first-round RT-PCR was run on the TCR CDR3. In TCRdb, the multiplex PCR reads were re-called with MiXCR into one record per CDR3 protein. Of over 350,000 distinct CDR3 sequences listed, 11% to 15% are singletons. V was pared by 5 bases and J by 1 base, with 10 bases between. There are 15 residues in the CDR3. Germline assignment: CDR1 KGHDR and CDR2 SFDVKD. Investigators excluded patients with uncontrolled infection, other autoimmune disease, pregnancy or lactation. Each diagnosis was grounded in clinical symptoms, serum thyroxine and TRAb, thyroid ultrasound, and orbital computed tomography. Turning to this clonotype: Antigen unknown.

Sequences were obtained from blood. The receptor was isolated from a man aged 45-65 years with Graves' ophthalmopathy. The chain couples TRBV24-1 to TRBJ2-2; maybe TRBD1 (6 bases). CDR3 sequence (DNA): TGTGCCACCAGTGGCTGGGGACAGAACACCGGGGAGCTGTTTTTT. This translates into CATSGWGQNTGELFF.